This T cell receptor beta chain was observed in a study of blood T cell repertoires in COVID-19. In the original analysis: Reference gene primer amplification yielded estimated nucleated cell counts. Sequencing used immunoSEQ multiplex PCR; TCRdb keeps in-frame clones, though not all of them. The V and J calls and the clone size are those of that table, but D and trimming were determined from the DNA. Among about 110,000 clones listed, 55% to 75% were seen once. The CDR3 length is 14 residues. Germline lookup yields CDR1 SGHKS and CDR2 YYEKEE (reference sequence). V was shortened by 4 bases and J by 4 bases, with 11 bases between the two germline ends.

V gene TRBV5-5 combines with J gene TRBJ1-4; a weak D match, TRBD1 (5 bases). Source material: peripheral blood. The TCR originated in a woman aged 35 to 49 with acute or convalescent COVID-19. CDR3 bases: TGTGCCAGCAGCCTAGGACACCTTAATGAAAAACTGTTTTTT. Protein: CASSLGHLNEKLFF.